This entry is about one T cell receptor (beta chain). This CDR3 comprises 14 residues. Germline assignment: CDR1 MNHEY and CDR2 SVGAGI. The V segment lost 5 bases and the J segment 5 bases; nucleotides outside the gene matches: 7. This sample is part of a study of control samples from healthy donors and cancer patients. The protocol was immunoSEQ multiplex PCR, while the TCRdb copy is restricted to in-frame clones and leaves out a portion. The sample yields more than 95,000 clones, more than 85% seen once. This chain connects TRBV6-5 to TRBJ2-5; 8 nucleotides line up with TRBD1. The specimen was PBMCs. This clonotype originated in a man in his sixties with lung cancer. The CDR3 DNA reads as TGTGCCAGCAGTCAGACAGGGGCGGACGAGACCCAGTACTTC. It codes for CASSQTGADETQYF.